The 20 T cell receptor beta chains reported below all come from one sample, sequenced in a study of T-cell memory formation after mild COVID-19. TCRdb reprocessed the 5' RACE reads with MiXCR, giving one entry per CDR3 protein. Here the sample spans around 370,000 distinct CDR3 sequences, 20% to 25% being singletons. The material sequenced was PBMCs or a T cell subset sorted from them (not recorded which). The receptors originated from an adult woman who had mild COVID-19 (a few samples of this study predate the infection). Cell type and time point are not known.

This sequence joins TRBV5-1 and TRBJ1-1; D is unclear. CDR1 is SGHRS, CDR2 YFSETQ, per germline. The CDR3 totals 14 residues. The V gene lost 4 bases and the J gene lost 1 base, with 11 bases spanning the gap. CDR3 coding DNA: TGCGCCAGCAGCCACTACGTCGGGAACACTGAAGCTTTCTTT. Translating it yields CASSHYVGNTEAFF.

The table lists this clonotype with a few counts. The rearrangement joins TRBV5-1 to TRBJ2-7; 12 positions match TRBD1. Germline V gene lookup returns CDR1 SGHRS and CDR2 YFSETQ. This CDR3 has 15 amino acids. V was clipped by 5 bases and J by 2 bases; unmatched bases: 5. The CDR3, as DNA: TGCGCCAGCAGACGGGACAGGGGGCTTGCCTACGAGCAGTACTTC. Encoded protein: CASRRDRGLAYEQYF.

The chain couples TRBV5-6 to TRBJ2-7; 10 positions agree with TRBD2. The CDR3 is 15 residues long. Germline assignment: CDR1 SGHDT and CDR2 YYEEEE. Trimming cost V 0 bases and J 4 bases; bases outside gene matches: 4. CDR3 residues: CASSLEGTSDYEQYF. The CDR3 DNA reads TGTGCCAGCAGCTTGGAGGGGACTAGCGATTACGAGCAGTACTTC.

V gene TRBV29-1 combines with J gene TRBJ1-2, with 8 bases identical to TRBD1. The V segment lost 5 bases and the J segment 4 bases; nucleotides outside the gene matches: 6. Germline values: CDR1 SQVTM, CDR2 ANQGSEA. CDR3 length: 13 amino acids. The CDR3 DNA reads as TGCAGCGTTCCTACAGGGGGTCCCTATGGCTACACCTTC. It codes for CSVPTGGPYGYTF.

This clonotype was counted only a few times. J is TRBJ2-3 and V is TRBV9, with D maybe TRBD2 (5 bases). Trimming took 0 bases from V and 1 from J, leaving 18 bases between them. Germline CDR1 and CDR2: SGDLS and YYNGEE. The CDR3 totals 18 residues. The CDR3 spells CASSVAPGTGSGTDTQYF. In DNA form, the CDR3 reads TGTGCCAGCAGCGTAGCTCCGGGAACCGGCTCTGGCACAGATACGCAGTATTTT.

CDR3 sequence reads: CASSLEGQASYEQYF. CDR3 in DNA: TGTGCCAGCAGCCTCGAGGGACAGGCCTCCTACGAGCAGTACTTC. The gene calls are TRBV3-1 and TRBJ2-7; 8 bases are a match to TRBD1. The V and J ends lost 4 bases and 0 bases, in that order; junction bases with no gene match: 5. The CDR3 loop spans 15 amino acids. Looked up from germline, CDR1 is LGHDT and CDR2 is YNNKEL (reference sequence).

This clonotype was recorded a few times. The chain is built from TRBV5-1 and TRBJ2-7, with D perhaps given as TRBD1 or TRBD2 (6 bases each). The CDR3 contains 18 residues. Germline CDR1 reads SGHRS; CDR2 reads YFSETQ. Deletions cut 1 base from V and 3 bases from J, with 23 bases between. Here the CDR3 DNA reads TGCGCCAGCAGCTTGCGGGGGTTACCATCGACGGGACACTACGAGCAGTACTTC. Its protein product is CASSLRGLPSTGHYEQYF.

This clonotype showed up many times. The genes are TRBV7-9 and TRBJ2-1; D is unresolved. V was clipped by 1 base and J by 15 bases, with 4 bases between them. The CDR3 loop spans 9 amino acids. Looked up from germline, CDR1 is SEHNR and CDR2 is FQNEAQ (reference sequence). CDR3 coding DNA: TGTGCCAGCAGCTTAGTCGGGTTCTTC. The encoded protein is CASSLVGFF.

This chain links TRBV7-3 with TRBJ2-3; no clear D. With 1 base removed from V and 4 bases from J, the gap between germline ends came to 9 bases. This CDR3 has 14 residues. Germline-derived CDR1 and CDR2 are SGHTA and FQGTGA. The CDR3 is CASSLMADPDTQYF. The CDR3 DNA sequence: TGTGCCAGCAGCTTAATGGCAGATCCAGATACGCAGTATTTT. The whole variable domain, filled in from reference TRBV7-3 and TRBJ2-3, reads GAGVSQTPSNKVTEKGKYVELRCDPISGHTALYWYRQSLGQGPEFLIYFQGTGAADDSGLPNDRFFAVRPEGSVSTLKIQRTERGDSAVYLCASSLMADPDTQYFGPGTRLTVL.

This chain uses TRBV6-2 or TRBV6-3 with TRBJ2-7, with D possibly being TRBD2 (5 bases). CDR1 is MNHEY, CDR2 SVGEGT, per germline. Trimming removed 2 bases at V and 3 bases at J, with 8 bases between. The CDR3 length is 13 residues. CDR3 residues: CASSYKDFYEQYF. The CDR3 DNA follows: TGTGCCAGCAGTTACAAGGACTTCTACGAGCAGTACTTC.

The chain uses TRBV11-2 and TRBJ2-5; D is perhaps TRBD2 (6 bases). V lost 1 base, J lost 2 bases, and 14 bases lay in between. The CDR3 is 16 residues long. CDR1 and CDR2 from the germline V gene are SGHAT and FQNNGV. The CDR3 region has the DNA TGTGCCAGCAGCTTAGGTACCCGGGGAGGTCAAGAGACCCAGTACTTC. Translated, it gives CASSLGTRGGQETQYF.

In its sample, this clonotype was seen a few times. The chain employs TRBV12-3 or TRBV12-4 and TRBJ1-1, with TRBD1 identical over 7 bases. The J segment lost 10 bases and the V segment lost 1 base, leaving 9 bases of the junction unmatched. This CDR3 has 14 amino acids. CDR3 in amino acids: CASSLEGARMGAFF. The CDR3 DNA follows: TGTGCCAGCAGTTTAGAGGGGGCCAGGATGGGAGCTTTCTTT.

The chain employs TRBV4-1 and TRBJ1-2; perhaps TRBD1 as D (5 bases). The CDR3 is 15 amino acids. Looked up from germline, CDR1 is MGHRA and CDR2 is YSYEKL. Trimming removed 0 bases from V and 7 bases from J, with 15 bases in between. The CDR3 bases are TGCGCCAGCAGCCAAGAGAGGGGCGGGTCGTTTGGCTACACCTTC. Encoded protein: CASSQERGGSFGYTF.

This clonotype appeared a few times. The chain combines TRBV12-3 or TRBV12-4 with TRBJ1-2; D call uncertain. CDR3 size: 10 residues. Trimming stripped 5 bases from V and 8 bases from J, with 6 bases between. The CDR3 bases are TGTGCCAGCAGTCGCAGCGGCTACACCTTC. This codes for CASSRSGYTF.

This clonotype was counted a few times. This rearrangement joins TRBV10-3 to TRBJ2-5; tentative D call: TRBD1 (6 bases). Germline CDR1 ENHRY, CDR2 SYGVKD. Trimming left V 3 bases short and J 2 bases short, with 10 bases between. The CDR3 is 14 residues long. CDR3 residues: CAISDLGQQETQYF. Written as DNA, the CDR3 is TGTGCCATCAGTGATCTCGGACAGCAAGAGACCCAGTACTTC.

The chain uses TRBV12-3 or TRBV12-4 and TRBJ1-2, with unresolved D. Trimming removed 1 base from V and 7 bases from J, with 16 bases in between. This CDR3 comprises 15 residues. For the CDR3, the DNA is TGTGCCAGCAGTTTAGTTGGGCAGGTCCATCGTGGCTACACCTTC. It specifies CASSLVGQVHRGYTF.

This clonotype was observed a handful of times. The chain links TRBV6-5 to TRBJ2-4; 7 bases agree with TRBD1. Germline V gene lookup returns CDR1 MNHEY and CDR2 SVGAGI. Germline trimming cut 9 bases from V and 3 bases from J; bases unmatched to any gene: 8. The CDR3 totals 14 residues. CDR3 residues: CASSTGLDKNIQYF. CDR3 DNA: TGTGCCAGTTCGACAGGGTTGGACAAAAACATTCAGTACTTC.

The J gene is TRBJ2-1, the V gene TRBV5-1, with D unclear. The V end lost 1 base, the J end lost 6 bases, and 14 bases lay between the germline ends. Germline CDR1 SGHRS, CDR2 YFSETQ. This CDR3 region has 15 residues. The CDR3 spells CASSLIDSWSNEQFF. The CDR3 nucleotides are TGCGCCAGCAGCTTGATAGACTCCTGGAGCAATGAGCAGTTCTTC.

This CDR3 reads CSARDPLAGEAGELFF. DNA of the CDR3: TGCAGTGCTAGAGATCCCCTAGCGGGAGAGGCCGGGGAGCTGTTTTTT. J is TRBJ2-2 and V is TRBV20-1; 10 bases are a match to TRBD2. Germline V lookup: CDR1 DFQATT, CDR2 SNEGSKA (reference sequence). The CDR3 has 16 residues. Trimming took 0 bases from V and 6 from J; bases not matched to a gene: 7.

V and J are TRBV21-1 and TRBJ2-7. TRBV21-1 is shown as a pseudogene. This CDR3 is 15 amino acids long. CDR3 DNA sequence: TGTGCCAGCAGCAAAGAACGGGGTCCCTCCTACGAGCAGTACTTC. Encoded protein: CASSKERGPSYEQYF.